The rows below give T cell receptor beta chains drawn from one sample of a study of cytomegalovirus exposure and HLA in healthy donors. Data came from immunoSEQ multiplex PCR; TCRdb stores just in-frame clones and leaves some out. The data show approximately 97,000 clones, less than 90% seen once. The sequenced sample consisted of PBMCs. These receptors were collected from a man in his forties or fifties in good health and CMV-seronegative. CDR3s include the opening cysteine and the closing phenylalanine or tryptophan.

v_gene	len	CDR3aa
TRBV7-7	14	CASSPGGGYNEQFF
TRBV7-2	13	CASSFGRQETQYF
TRBV2	18	CASSPGQGPVISYNEQFF
TRBV5-1	14	CASSSRQGRTEAFF
TRBV5-1	14	CASSLTGRREKLFF
TRBV6-1	13	CASRAGTVSEQFF
TRBV5-6	14	CASSLSRGMRGYTF
TRBV6-6	13	CASSSSLSYEQYF
TRBV7-2	15	CASSLGAGVDYGYTF
TRBV29-1	13	CSVGAGGGQPQHF
TRBV14	13	CASSQEIAYEQYF
TRBV19	15	CASSPDRAAKNIQYF
TRBV7-2	14	CASTLSGADYGYTF
TRBV7-8	15	CASSLGAQGNSPLHF
TRBV7-9	16	CASSFAAGGPGDTQYF
TRBV5-5	16	CASSRDGSSYNSPLHF
TRBV5-6	15	CASSNDRGKTGELFF
TRBV29-1	13	CSVRTGTGNEQYF
TRBV5-1	19	CASSSPGRGGTGNWDTQYF
TRBV4-2	18	CASSLAPGLAGPTYEQYF
TRBV7-9	15	CASSLDRVAISEQFF
TRBV4-3	14	CASSHTSRGHEQYF
TRBV5-4	16	CASSLMQGTTYNEQFF
TRBV27	15	CASSALGQGIGEQYF
TRBV9	15	CASSVATGEEEKLFF
TRBV11-3	14	CASSLRQGSGELFF
TRBV19	15	CASSIAASGSYEQYF
TRBV4-1	11	CASSQDPSQHF
TRBV18	14	CASSPLGSTPEQYF
TRBV4-1	19	CASSPQSTGGTGEYFEQFF
TRBV7-2	14	CASSLAGGGQPQHF
TRBV6-5	12	CASSYYPGTQYF
TRBV11-2	17	CASSLDLGQGPLYGYTF
TRBV7-8	16	CASSVPGTGVLETQYF
TRBV5-1	16	CASSPQIAGEYNEQFF
TRBV4-1	16	CASSQGLGQGPYEQYF
TRBV6-5	14	CASSYLDTDEKLFF
TRBV10-1	15	CASSLGQLPYNEQFF
TRBV18	15	CASSFSSGGYNEQFF
TRBV13	15	CASSLVDSPGNTIYF
TRBV20-1	11	CSASRGEELFF